The rows below give T cell receptor beta chains drawn from one sample of a study of shared clonotypes between healthy human individuals. Here immunoSEQ multiplex PCR was the method, and the copy in TCRdb shows in-frame clones only, minus some. The table includes under 1,100,000 clones, 70% to 80% detected once. Source material: memory CD4+ T cells sorted from blood. The receptors originated from a man aged 18 to 29 in good health. CDR3s include the opening cysteine and the closing phenylalanine or tryptophan. The D gene is left open where the match is weak.

length: 17
D: -
J: TRBJ2-2
V: TRBV19
CDR3: CASSIDEGRLKAGELFF

length: 16
D: TRBD2
J: TRBJ2-2
V: TRBV5-1
CDR3: CASSLAGLANTGELFF

length: 14
D: TRBD1
J: TRBJ1-5
V: TRBV5-4
CDR3: CASSNGQANQPQHF

length: 13
D: -
J: TRBJ1-4
V: TRBV9
CDR3: CASSVKANEKLFF

length: 11
D: -
J: TRBJ2-1
V: TRBV6-1
CDR3: CASSVSGREFF

length: 13
D: -
J: TRBJ2-3
V: TRBV30
CDR3: CAWRAPRVDTQYF

length: 17
D: TRBD2
J: TRBJ2-5
V: TRBV18
CDR3: CASSPLGTSGNQETQYF

length: 15
D: -
J: TRBJ2-3
V: TRBV6-1
CDR3: CASSEGLGSPDTQYF

length: 12
D: -
J: TRBJ2-3
V: TRBV29-1
CDR3: CSFRPSTDTQYF

length: 14
D: -
J: TRBJ2-7
V: TRBV11-3
CDR3: CASSLGASSAEQYF

length: 15
D: -
J: TRBJ2-3
V: TRBV30
CDR3: CAWSVWGDSTDTQYF

length: 17
D: TRBD2
J: TRBJ2-7
V: TRBV27
CDR3: CASSDKGTSGYFYEQYF

length: 16
D: -
J: TRBJ1-3
V: TRBV7-6
CDR3: CASSLQGPTSGNTIYF

length: 15
D: TRBD1
J: TRBJ1-2
V: TRBV19
CDR3: CASSIPRTGAYGYTF

length: 14
D: -
J: TRBJ1-5
V: TRBV10-3
CDR3: CAISESGSNQPQHF

length: 12
D: -
J: TRBJ2-3
V: TRBV6-1
CDR3: CASRWGPDTQYF

length: 13
D: -
J: TRBJ2-5
V: TRBV2
CDR3: CASSFNMGETQYF

length: 15
D: TRBD1
J: TRBJ1-2
V: TRBV7-2
CDR3: CASSLAGTAVYGYTF

length: 15
D: TRBD1
J: TRBJ1-2
V: TRBV28
CDR3: CASSLVQGVNYGYTF

length: 16
D: -
J: TRBJ2-2
V: TRBV5-1
CDR3: CASSLDPTARPGELFF

length: 16
D: -
J: TRBJ1-4
V: TRBV30
CDR3: CAWSVMVGLKNEKLFF

length: 16
D: -
J: TRBJ2-1
V: TRBV7-3
CDR3: CASSLTSLGAYNEQFF

length: 14
D: -
J: TRBJ1-4
V: TRBV5-1
CDR3: CASSLGGGDEKLFF

length: 14
D: -
J: TRBJ1-2
V: TRBV5-1
CDR3: CASSRGEGNYGYTF

length: 15
D: -
J: TRBJ2-7
V: TRBV19
CDR3: CASSIGTQGTGEQYF

length: 15
D: -
J: TRBJ2-3
V: TRBV6-1
CDR3: CASSPGMGVRDTQYF

length: 14
D: -
J: TRBJ2-5
V: TRBV6-5
CDR3: CASSQSQISETQYF

length: 14
D: -
J: TRBJ1-6
V: TRBV27
CDR3: CASSSRAYNSPLHF